This entry describes one T cell receptor beta chain. Antigen unknown. Sequencing was performed with immunoSEQ multiplex PCR; in TCRdb, only in-frame clones are kept and a portion is missing. The repertoire consists of some 10,000 clones, with less than 70% occurring once and the leading ten covering around 3.7%. The record originates from a study of neoadjuvant anti-PD-1 for oral cavity cancer. Across the whole study: Patients mostly received three to four biweekly nivolumab doses at 3 mg/kg before surgery. Study-wide results and caveats: Only three patients per response group were TCR-analyzed; validation needed. Treg/Th17 ratio rose with pretreatment blood and fell with post-treatment tumor TCRbeta clonality.

This CDR3 comprises 15 residues. V shed 2 bases and J 4 bases; nucleotides not matched to a gene: 7. The germline V gene has CDR1 MNHEY and CDR2 SMNVEV (reference sequence). The time point here: after neoadjuvant nivolumab, at surgical resection. Sequenced material: PBMCs, taken after nivolumab (anti-PD-1) treatment. This rearrangement joins TRBV27 to TRBJ2-7; 8 nucleotides agree with TRBD2. The receptor comes from a person aged 40-85 years with oral cavity squamous cell carcinoma. The CDR3 reads CASSLRPSGLYEQYF. In DNA, the CDR3 is TGTGCCAGCAGTTTACGTCCTAGCGGGCTATACGAGCAGTACTTC.